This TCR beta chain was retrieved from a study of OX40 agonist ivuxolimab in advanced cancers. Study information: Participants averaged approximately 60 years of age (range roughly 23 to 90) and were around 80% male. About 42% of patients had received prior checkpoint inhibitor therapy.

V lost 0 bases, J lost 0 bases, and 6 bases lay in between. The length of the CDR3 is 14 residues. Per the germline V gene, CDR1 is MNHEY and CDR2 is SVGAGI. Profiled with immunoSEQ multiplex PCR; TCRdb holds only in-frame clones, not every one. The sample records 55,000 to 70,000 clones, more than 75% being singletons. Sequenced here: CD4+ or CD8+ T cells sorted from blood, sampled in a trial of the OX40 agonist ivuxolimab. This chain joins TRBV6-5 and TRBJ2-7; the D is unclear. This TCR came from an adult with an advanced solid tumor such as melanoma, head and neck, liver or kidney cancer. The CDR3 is CASSYSVNSYEQYF. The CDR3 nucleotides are TGTGCCAGCAGTTACTCGGTCAACTCCTACGAGCAGTACTTC.